This T cell receptor beta chain was sequenced for a study of blood T cell repertoires in COVID-19. Data came from immunoSEQ multiplex PCR; TCRdb stores just in-frame clones and leaves some out. The sample has roughly 200,000 clones, 75% to 85% seen once; the top ten hold 9.2%. Donors were grouped by their self-reported clinical history. V was clipped by 11 bases and J by 2 bases; unmatched bases: 7. This CDR3 is built from 13 residues. From germline, CDR1 is SNHLY and CDR2 FYNNEI. Sample: PBMCs or T cells enriched from blood (not recorded which). The origin of this receptor is a man aged 35 to 55 who had recovered from COVID-19. The chain employs TRBV2 and TRBJ2-7; 9 bases align to TRBD1. The CDR3 nucleotides are TGTGCCGGCTGGACAGGGGAAGCCTACGAGCAGTACTTC. It codes for CAGWTGEAYEQYF.